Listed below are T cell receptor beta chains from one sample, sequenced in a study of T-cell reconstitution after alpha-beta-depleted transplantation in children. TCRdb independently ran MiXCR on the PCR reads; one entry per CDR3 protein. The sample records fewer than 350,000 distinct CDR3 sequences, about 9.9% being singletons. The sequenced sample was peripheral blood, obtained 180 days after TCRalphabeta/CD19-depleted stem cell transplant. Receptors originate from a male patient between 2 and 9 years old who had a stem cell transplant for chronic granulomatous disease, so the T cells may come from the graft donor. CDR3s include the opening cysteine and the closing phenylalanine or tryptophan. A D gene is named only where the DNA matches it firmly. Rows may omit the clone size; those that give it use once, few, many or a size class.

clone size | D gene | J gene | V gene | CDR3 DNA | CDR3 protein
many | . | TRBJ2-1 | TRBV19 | TGTGCCAGTAGTCCTCGTGACACTAGTCACTACAATGAGCAGTTCTTC | CASSPRDTSHYNEQFF
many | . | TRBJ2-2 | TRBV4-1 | TGCGCCAGCAGCCAAGATAGTGGCGTGGCAGGCACCGGGGAGCTGTTTTTT | CASSQDSGVAGTGELFF
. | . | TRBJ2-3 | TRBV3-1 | TGTGCCAGCAGCTTGCGGTCTAGCCGCGGGCAGTATTTT | CASSLRSSRGQYF
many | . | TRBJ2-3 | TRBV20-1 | TGCAGTGCCCATTGGGGTCAAGATACGCAGTATTTT | CSAHWGQDTQYF
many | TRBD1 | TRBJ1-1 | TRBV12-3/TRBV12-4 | TGTGCCAGCATCCGACAGGGCAAGGGCGTGAACACTGAAGCTTTCTTT | CASIRQGKGVNTEAFF
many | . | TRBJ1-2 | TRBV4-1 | TGCGCCAGCAGCCAAGAATTGTTGGAGGGCTACACCTTC | CASSQELLEGYTF
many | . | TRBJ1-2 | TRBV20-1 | TGCAGTGCTAGAGATCGGGACCGCGTTATGGGCTACACCTTC | CSARDRDRVMGYTF
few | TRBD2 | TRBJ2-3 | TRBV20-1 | TGCAGTGCCGTAGCGGGAGGTGGAGATACGCAGTATTTT | CSAVAGGGDTQYF
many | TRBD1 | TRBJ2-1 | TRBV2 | TGTGCCAGCACCAGCCGGGACAGGGGGCCTCTGGAGCAGTTCTTC | CASTSRDRGPLEQFF
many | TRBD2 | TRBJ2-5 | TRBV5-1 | TGCGCCAGCAGCTTGTCGCCTAGCGGGCTCCAAGAGACCCAGTACTTC | CASSLSPSGLQETQYF
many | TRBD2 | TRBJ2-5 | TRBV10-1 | TGCGCCAGCAGTGCGCTAGCGGGAGGGCCTATGGAGACCCAGTACTTC | CASSALAGGPMETQYF
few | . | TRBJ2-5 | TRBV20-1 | TGCAGTGCTAACCCCGGGACTGACACCCAAGAGACCCAGTACTTC | CSANPGTDTQETQYF
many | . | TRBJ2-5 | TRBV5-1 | TGCGCCAGCAGCTTGGAACAAGAGACCCAGTACTTC | CASSLEQETQYF